Sequencing of this T cell receptor beta chain was carried out in a study of CD8+ T cells in alopecia areata. This clone was found a few times. Its target is not known. The CDR3 consists of 13 residues. Trimming stripped 4 bases from V and 2 bases from J, with 9 bases between. Germline CDR1 SEHNR, CDR2 FQNEAQ (reference sequence). It was cDNA, reverse transcribed from extracted RNA, that served as the sequencing template. The repertoire was sequenced with immunoSEQ multiplex PCR; TCRdb's copy has only in-frame clones and lacks some. The sample yields about 110,000 clones, 58% seen once. Study results and caveats: Whereas mice showed it more clearly, TCR sharing across patients was murkier, possibly because of HLA. Alopecia totalis/universalis scalp especially showed more expanded CD8+ clones than normal scalp.

This rearrangement joins TRBV7-9 to TRBJ2-7; D possibly corresponds to TRBD2 (6 bases). This clonotype was sampled from a human donor with alopecia areata. The sequencing input was NKG2D-low CD8+ T cells sorted from blood. The CDR3 DNA follows: TGTGCCAGCAGCTCCGCGGGGCCCTACGAGCAGTACTTC. This gives the protein CASSSAGPYEQYF.